Shown below are 10 T cell receptor beta chains from a single sample sequenced in a study of T-cell memory formation after mild COVID-19. TCRdb analysed the 5' RACE reads with MiXCR anew, one entry per CDR3 protein. This sample has over 60,000 distinct CDR3 sequences, with around 15% found just once. The specimen sequenced was PBMCs or a T cell subset sorted from them (not recorded which). All receptors come from an adult woman who had mild COVID-19 (a few samples of this study predate the infection). Cell type and time point are not known.

This clonotype came up once. The J gene is TRBJ2-7, the V gene TRBV11-2; D uncertain. CDR1 is SGHAT and CDR2 is FQNNGV in the germline V gene. With 7 bases removed from V and 4 bases from J, the gap between germline ends came to 11 bases. The length of the CDR3 is 12 residues. CDR3 loop: CASITPSYEQYF. For the CDR3, the DNA is TGTGCCAGCATCACCCCCAGTTACGAGCAGTACTTC.

This clonotype has a count of ten or more. V and J are TRBV4-2 and TRBJ1-1, with D uncertain. Germline loops: CDR1 LGHNA, CDR2 YNFKEQ. Between the trimmed V and J ends, which lost 4 bases and 1 base, there was a span of 7 bases. This CDR3 region has 13 residues. Here the CDR3 reads CASSRTPNTEAFF. CDR3 nucleotide sequence: TGTGCCAGCAGCCGAACACCGAACACTGAAGCTTTCTTT.

Only one count was recorded for this clonotype. One end of the junction is discordant with germline, which a read error may explain. The chain is built from TRBV7-9 and TRBJ1-2; 7 nucleotides align to TRBD1. Germline V gene sequence: CDR1 SEHNR, CDR2 FQNEAQ (reference sequence). The CDR3 length is 15 residues. In DNA, the CDR3 is TGTGCCAGCAGCCTAGCCCCCGGGACAGCAGATGGCTACACCTTC. This encodes CASSLAPGTADGYTF. The full variable domain, completed using reference TRBV7-9 and TRBJ1-2, is DTGVSQNPRHKITKRGQNVTFRCDPISEHNRLYWYRQTLGQGPEFLTYFQNEAQLEKSRLLSDRFSAERPKGSFSTLEIQRTEQGDSAMYLCASSLAPGTADGYTFGSGTRLTVV.

The chain joins TRBV11-3 to TRBJ2-1; 8 bases agree with TRBD2. Germline CDR1 reads SGHNT; CDR2 reads YENEEA. This CDR3 spans 15 amino acids. The V segment lost 5 bases and the J segment 5 bases; nucleotides outside the gene matches: 8. CDR3 DNA sequence: TGTGCCAGCAGCCCCTGGACTAGCCAAAACAATGAGCAGTTCTTC. Protein: CASSPWTSQNNEQFF.

The rearrangement joins TRBV7-6 to TRBJ2-2; 10 bases match TRBD2. J lost 6 bases, V lost 2 bases, and 6 bases had no gene match. This CDR3 comprises 16 residues. Germline CDR1 SGHVS, CDR2 FNYEAQ. The chain's CDR3 is CASSLHTGTSAGELFF. DNA for the CDR3: TGTGCCAGCAGCTTACACACCGGGACTAGCGCCGGGGAGCTGTTTTTT.

CDR3 in amino acids: CSGQGVTDTQYF. CDR3 bases: TGCAGTGGCCAGGGGGTGACAGATACGCAGTATTTT. This chain joins TRBV20-1 and TRBJ2-3; 7 bases are a match to TRBD1. The CDR3 spans 12 residues. V lost 7 bases, J lost 3 bases, and 4 bases stayed unmatched. From germline, CDR1 is DFQATT and CDR2 SNEGSKA (reference sequence).

The sample holds many counts of this clonotype. The genes are TRBV6-5 and TRBJ2-7; the D is unclear. CDR3 size: 15 residues. The germline V gene has CDR1 MNHEY and CDR2 SVGAGI. Trimming pared 2 bases from V and 4 bases from J, leaving 15 bases between. CDR3 residues: CASSYPSSKWYEQYF. In DNA form, the CDR3 reads TGTGCCAGCAGTTACCCTTCCAGTAAATGGTACGAGCAGTACTTC.

This clonotype was seen only a few times. The chain recombines TRBV7-6 with TRBJ1-1, with no clear D. This CDR3 spans 15 amino acids. Trimming took 1 base from V and 3 from J, leaving 12 bases between them. Germline-derived CDR1 and CDR2 are SGHVS and FNYEAQ. The CDR3 sequence: CASSLGAEGYTEAFF. CDR3 in DNA: TGTGCCAGCAGCTTAGGGGCCGAAGGTTACACTGAAGCTTTCTTT.

This clonotype was observed a handful of times. CDR3 in DNA: TGCGCCAGCAGCTCAGTCGATTACTCCTACAATGAGCAGTTCTTC. Its protein product is CASSSVDYSYNEQFF. The chain couples TRBV5-1 to TRBJ2-1; D gene unclear. Looked up from germline, CDR1 is SGHRS and CDR2 is YFSETQ. The CDR3 length is 15 residues. Trimming pared 3 bases from V and 0 bases from J, leaving 10 bases between.

This clonotype has a handful of counts. V is TRBV7-9 and J is TRBJ2-3; the D gene is possibly TRBD2 (6 bases). CDR3 size: 15 residues. Germline loops: CDR1 SEHNR, CDR2 FQNEAQ (reference sequence). The germline V and J ends were trimmed by 2 bases and 2 bases, with 11 bases remaining between them. Here the CDR3 reads CASSLKAGHTDTQYF. DNA for the CDR3: TGTGCCAGCAGCTTAAAAGCGGGCCACACAGATACGCAGTATTTT.